This T cell receptor beta chain was observed in a study of blood T cell repertoires in COVID-19 (dated by TCRdb to about 2020). Describing the broader study: The collaborator samples originated in the United States, Italy and Spain and spanned the acute and convalescent phases of COVID-19. The prospective study material was composed of cDNA or gDNA derived from T cells, B-cell-depleted T cells, or PBMCs. The dataset comprised deeply sampled blood TCRbeta repertoires from subjects exposed to, actively infected with, or recovered from COVID-19. The repertoires were made available in a free public database intended to serve as a resource for research on the immune response to SARS-CoV-2. The samples were drawn from the first 160 participants of the ongoing ImmuneRACE study and from 950 to 1,500 subjects provided by 6 global collaborators. Sample metadata almost always included a de-identified subject ID, COVID-19 status, age in years and sex. Where available, HLA class I and class II types were taken from metadata supplied by the sample provider and were not determined by assay-based typing. The investigation overall reported the following: The quantity of clinical and demographic metadata differed by source and by participant and was supplied without curation.

Notes on this clone: What antigen it recognizes has not been identified. Nothing much larger sits one base from this clone, and base qualities are not available.

Participants in the prospective study were aged roughly 18 to 100 years, lived in about two dozen United States geographic areas, and enrolled through a virtual design. To assign participants to cohorts, the prospective study relied on clinical history that participants themselves reported in a screening survey and a study questionnaire. Each participant in the prospective study had whole blood, serum and a nasopharyngeal or oropharyngeal swab collected by mobile phlebotomists. Participants in the prospective study had the option to provide additional blood draws and questionnaires over an approximately 2-month period. Blood samples from the prospective study were shipped frozen or at room temperature prior to DNA extraction. TCRbeta CDR3 regions were amplified from genomic DNA using the immunoSEQ Assay, a bias-controlled multiplex PCR. For the original study's pipeline: The number of nucleated cells in each sample was estimated from the amplification of reference gene primers within the assay. Sequence reads were collapsed and filtered to measure the absolute abundance of every unique TCRbeta CDR3 rearrangement. For each sample, productive Simpson clonality was calculated by taking the square root of Simpson's diversity index across productive rearrangements. The immuneACCESS repertoire file appears here via TCRdb, limited to in-frame rearrangements. These files lack a portion of the clones; in checked studies, under half of the deficit traces to unresolved V genes, and the cause of the others is not known. That table is the source of V, J and clone size, and D and trimming were worked out from the DNA. The sample contains 200,000 to 250,000 clones, 65% to 90% of them found a single time. The ten largest clones add up to 3.5% to 4% of the sample.

The CDR3 measures 12 amino acids from cysteine to phenylalanine. The only DNA kept is the CDR3, 36 bases in frame from the first base. For CDR1 and CDR2, the germline V gene (reference sequence) lists LNHDA and SQIVND. Trimming takes 8 bases off V and 4 bases off J; junction bases not matched to a gene: 4. The chain links TRBV19 with TRBJ1-1; 7 bases in between match TRBD1. This receptor was identified in a middle-aged woman with acute COVID-19. Source material: PBMCs or T cells enriched from blood (not recorded which). CDR3 reads: CASRTGITEAFF. The nucleotides are TGTGCCAGTCGGACAGGAATCACTGAAGCTTTCTTT.